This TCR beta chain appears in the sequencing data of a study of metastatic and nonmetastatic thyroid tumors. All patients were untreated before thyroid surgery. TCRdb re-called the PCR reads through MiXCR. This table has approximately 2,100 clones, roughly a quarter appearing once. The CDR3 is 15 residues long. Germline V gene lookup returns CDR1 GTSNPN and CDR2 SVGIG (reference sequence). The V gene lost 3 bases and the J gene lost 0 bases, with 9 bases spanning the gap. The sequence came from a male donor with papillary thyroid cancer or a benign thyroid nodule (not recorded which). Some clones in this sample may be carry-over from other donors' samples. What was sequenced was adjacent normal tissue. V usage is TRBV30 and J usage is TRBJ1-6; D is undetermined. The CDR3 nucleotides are TGTGCCTGGAGGCCGGACCGCTCCTATAATTCACCCCTCCACTTT. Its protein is CAWRPDRSYNSPLHF.